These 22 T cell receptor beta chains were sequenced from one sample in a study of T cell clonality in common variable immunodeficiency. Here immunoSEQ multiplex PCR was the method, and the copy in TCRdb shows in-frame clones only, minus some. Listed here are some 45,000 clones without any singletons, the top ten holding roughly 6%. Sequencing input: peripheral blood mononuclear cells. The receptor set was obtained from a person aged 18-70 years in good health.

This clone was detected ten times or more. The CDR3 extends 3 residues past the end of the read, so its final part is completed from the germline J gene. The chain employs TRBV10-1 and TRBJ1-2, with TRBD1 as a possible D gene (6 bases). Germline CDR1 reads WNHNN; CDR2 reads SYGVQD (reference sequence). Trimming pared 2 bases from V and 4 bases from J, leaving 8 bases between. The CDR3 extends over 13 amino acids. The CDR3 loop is CASSETGSYGYTF. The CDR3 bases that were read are TGCGCCAGCAGTGAGACAGGGAGCTATGGC.

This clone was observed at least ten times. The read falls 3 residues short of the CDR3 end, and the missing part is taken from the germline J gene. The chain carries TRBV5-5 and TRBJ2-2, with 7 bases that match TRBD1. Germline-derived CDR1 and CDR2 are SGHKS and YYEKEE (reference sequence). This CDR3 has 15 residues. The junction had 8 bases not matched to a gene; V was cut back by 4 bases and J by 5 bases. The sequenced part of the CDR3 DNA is TGTGCCAGCAGCCACCACAGGGGTATGACCGGGGAG. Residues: CASSHHRGMTGE. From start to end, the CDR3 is CASSHHRGMTGELFF.

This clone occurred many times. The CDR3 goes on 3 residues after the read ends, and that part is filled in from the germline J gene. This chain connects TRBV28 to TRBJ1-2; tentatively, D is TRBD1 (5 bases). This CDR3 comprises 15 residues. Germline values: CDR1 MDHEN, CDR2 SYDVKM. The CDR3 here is CASNQGGGEADDYTF. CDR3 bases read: TGTGCCAGCAATCAGGGTGGCGGGGAGGCGGACGAC.

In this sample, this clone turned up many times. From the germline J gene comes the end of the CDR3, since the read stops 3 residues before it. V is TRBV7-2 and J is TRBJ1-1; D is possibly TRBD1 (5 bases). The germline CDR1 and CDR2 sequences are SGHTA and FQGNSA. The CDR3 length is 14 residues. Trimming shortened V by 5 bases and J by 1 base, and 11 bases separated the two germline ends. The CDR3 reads CASSPGTANTEAFF. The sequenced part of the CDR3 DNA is TGTGCCAGCAGCCCGGGGACTGCGAACACTGAA.

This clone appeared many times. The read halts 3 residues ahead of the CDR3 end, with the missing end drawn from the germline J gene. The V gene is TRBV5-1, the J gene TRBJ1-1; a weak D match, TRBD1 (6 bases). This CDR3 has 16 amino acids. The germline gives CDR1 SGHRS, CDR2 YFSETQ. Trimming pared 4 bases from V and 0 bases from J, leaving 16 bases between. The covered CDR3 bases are TGCGCCAGCAGCCACCAAAGACAGGACATGAACACTGAA. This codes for CASSHQRQDMNTE. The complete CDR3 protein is CASSHQRQDMNTEAFF.

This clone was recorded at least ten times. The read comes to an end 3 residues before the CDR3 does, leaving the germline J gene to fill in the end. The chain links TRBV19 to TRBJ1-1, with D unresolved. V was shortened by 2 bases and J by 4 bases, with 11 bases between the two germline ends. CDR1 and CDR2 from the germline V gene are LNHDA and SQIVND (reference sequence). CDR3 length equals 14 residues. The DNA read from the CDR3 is TGTGCCAGTAGTATAATTCCGGTCGGCACTGAA. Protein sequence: CASSIIPVGTE. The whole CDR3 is CASSIIPVGTEAFF.

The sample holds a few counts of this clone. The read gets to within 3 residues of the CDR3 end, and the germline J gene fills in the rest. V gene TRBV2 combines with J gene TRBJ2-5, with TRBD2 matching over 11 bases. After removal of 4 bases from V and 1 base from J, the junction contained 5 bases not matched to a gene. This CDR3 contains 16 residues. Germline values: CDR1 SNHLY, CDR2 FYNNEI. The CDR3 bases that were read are TGTGCCAGCAGTGTCCTAGCGGGGGGCTCCCAAGAGACC. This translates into CASSVLAGGSQET. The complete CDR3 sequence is CASSVLAGGSQETQYF. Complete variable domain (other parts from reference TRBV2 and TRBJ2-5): EPEVTQTPSHQVTQMGQEVILRCVPISNHLYFYWYRQILGQKVEFLVSFYNNEISEKSEIFDDQFSVERPDGSNFTLKIRSTKLEDSAMYFCASSVLAGGSQETQYFGPGTRLLVL.

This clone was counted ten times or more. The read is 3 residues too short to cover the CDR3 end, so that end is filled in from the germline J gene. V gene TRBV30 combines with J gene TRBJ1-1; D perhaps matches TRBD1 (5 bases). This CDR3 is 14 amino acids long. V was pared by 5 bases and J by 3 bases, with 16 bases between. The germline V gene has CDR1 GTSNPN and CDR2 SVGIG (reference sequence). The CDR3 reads CAWESGMADTEAFF. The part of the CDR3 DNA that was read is TGTGCCTGGGAGTCAGGGATGGCGGACACTGAA. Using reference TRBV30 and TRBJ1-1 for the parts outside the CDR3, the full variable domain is SQTIHQWPATLVQPVGSPLSLECTVEGTSNPNLYWYRQAAGRGLQLLFYSVGIGQISSEVPQNLSASRPQDRQFILSSKKLLLSDSGFYLCAWESGMADTEAFFGQGTRLTVV.

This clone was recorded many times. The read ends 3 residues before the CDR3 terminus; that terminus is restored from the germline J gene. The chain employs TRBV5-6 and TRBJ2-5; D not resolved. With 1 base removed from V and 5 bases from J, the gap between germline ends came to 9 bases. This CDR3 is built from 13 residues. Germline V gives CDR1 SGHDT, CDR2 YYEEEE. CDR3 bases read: TGTGCCAGCAGCTTGTTGGCAAGGGAGACC. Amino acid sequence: CASSLLARET. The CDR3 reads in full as CASSLLARETQYF. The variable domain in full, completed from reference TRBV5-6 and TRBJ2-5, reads DAGVTQSPTHLIKTRGQQVTLRCSPKSGHDTVSWYQQALGQGPQFIFQYYEEEERQRGNFPDRFSGHQFPNYSSELNVNALLLGDSALYLCASSLLARETQYFGPGTRLLVL.

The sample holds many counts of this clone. The chain's CDR3 is CASSSSGGALYEQFF. The CDR3 bases that were read are TGTGCCAGCAGTTCAAGCGGGGGGGCCCTATATGAG. V gene TRBV7-8 combines with J gene TRBJ2-1; 10 bases align to TRBD2. The read terminates 3 residues ahead of where the CDR3 ends, so the germline J gene completes it. Trimming at V came to 6 bases and at J to 8 bases, leaving 10 bases not matched to a gene. Germline V gives CDR1 SGHVS, CDR2 FQNEAQ. This CDR3 spans 15 amino acids.

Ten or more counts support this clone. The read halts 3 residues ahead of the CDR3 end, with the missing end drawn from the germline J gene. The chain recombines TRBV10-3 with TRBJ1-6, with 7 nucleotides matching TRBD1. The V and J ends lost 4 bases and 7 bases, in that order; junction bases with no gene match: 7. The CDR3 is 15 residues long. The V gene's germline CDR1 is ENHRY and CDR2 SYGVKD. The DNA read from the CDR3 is TGTGCCATCAGTGGTACCGGGACAGCAAATTCACCC. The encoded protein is CAISGTGTANSP. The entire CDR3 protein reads CAISGTGTANSPLHF.

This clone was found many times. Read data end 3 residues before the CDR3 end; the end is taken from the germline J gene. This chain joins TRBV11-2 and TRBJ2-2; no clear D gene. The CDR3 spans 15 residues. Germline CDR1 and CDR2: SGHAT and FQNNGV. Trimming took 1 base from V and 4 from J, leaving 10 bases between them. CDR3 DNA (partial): TGTGCCAGCAGCTTAGTTAGGGCCCTCACCGGGGAG. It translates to CASSLVRALTGE. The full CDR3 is CASSLVRALTGELFF.

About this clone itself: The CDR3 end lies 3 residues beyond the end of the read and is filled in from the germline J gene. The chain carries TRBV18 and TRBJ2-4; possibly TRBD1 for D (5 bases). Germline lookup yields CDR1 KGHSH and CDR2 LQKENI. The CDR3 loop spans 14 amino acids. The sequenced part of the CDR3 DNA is TGTGCCAGCTCGCTCCCACAGGCCTCCTATGGT. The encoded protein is CASSLPQASYG. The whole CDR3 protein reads CASSLPQASYGQYF.

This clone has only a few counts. CDR3 in amino acids: CASSPGQGRKETQYF. The covered CDR3 bases are TGTGCCAGCTCACCTGGACAGGGACGAAAAGAGACG. The chain employs TRBV18 and TRBJ2-3; 8 nucleotides line up with TRBD1. The missing CDR3 end, 3 residues past where the read stops, is filled in from the germline J gene. Germline CDR1 KGHSH, CDR2 LQKENI. The CDR3 totals 15 residues. The full variable domain, completed using reference TRBV18 and TRBJ2-3, is NAGVMQNPRHLVRRRGQEARLRCSPMKGHSHVYWYRQLPEEGLKFMVYLQKENIIDESGMPKERFSAEFPKEGPSILRIQQVVRGDSAAYFCASSPGQGRKETQYFGPGTRLTVL.

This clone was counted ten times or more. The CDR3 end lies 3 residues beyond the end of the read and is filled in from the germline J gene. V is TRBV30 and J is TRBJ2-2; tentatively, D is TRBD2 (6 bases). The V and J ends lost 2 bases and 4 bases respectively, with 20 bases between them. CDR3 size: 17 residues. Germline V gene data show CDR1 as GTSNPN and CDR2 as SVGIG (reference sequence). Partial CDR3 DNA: TGTGCCTGGAGTACTCCCCGCCGGGGACTGTTCACCGGGGAG. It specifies CAWSTPRRGLFTGE. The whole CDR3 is CAWSTPRRGLFTGELFF.

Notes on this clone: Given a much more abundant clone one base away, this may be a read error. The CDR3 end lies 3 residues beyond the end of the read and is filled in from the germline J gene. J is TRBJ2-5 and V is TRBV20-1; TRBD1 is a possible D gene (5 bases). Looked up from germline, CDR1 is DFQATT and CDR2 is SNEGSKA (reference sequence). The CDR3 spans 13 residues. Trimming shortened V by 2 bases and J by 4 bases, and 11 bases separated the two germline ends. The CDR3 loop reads CSARKGRGETQYF. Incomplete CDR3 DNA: TGCAGTGCTAGAAAGGGGCGAGGAGAGACC.

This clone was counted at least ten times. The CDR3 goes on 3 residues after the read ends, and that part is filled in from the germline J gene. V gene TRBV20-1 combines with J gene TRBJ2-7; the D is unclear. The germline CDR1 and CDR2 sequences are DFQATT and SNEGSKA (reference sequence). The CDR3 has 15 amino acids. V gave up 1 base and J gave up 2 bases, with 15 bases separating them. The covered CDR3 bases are TGCAGTGCTAGAGTTGGGCTAAACCTTACCTACGAG. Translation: CSARVGLNLTYE. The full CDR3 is CSARVGLNLTYEQYF.

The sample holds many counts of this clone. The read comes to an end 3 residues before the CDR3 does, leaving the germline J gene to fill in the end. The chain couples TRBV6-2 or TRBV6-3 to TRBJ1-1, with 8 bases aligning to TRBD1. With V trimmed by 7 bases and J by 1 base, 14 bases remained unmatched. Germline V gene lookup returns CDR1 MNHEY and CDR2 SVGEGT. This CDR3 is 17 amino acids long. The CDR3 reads CASTHRRTQGGNTEAFF. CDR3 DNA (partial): TGTGCCAGCACCCACCGGCGGACACAGGGGGGGAACACTGAA.

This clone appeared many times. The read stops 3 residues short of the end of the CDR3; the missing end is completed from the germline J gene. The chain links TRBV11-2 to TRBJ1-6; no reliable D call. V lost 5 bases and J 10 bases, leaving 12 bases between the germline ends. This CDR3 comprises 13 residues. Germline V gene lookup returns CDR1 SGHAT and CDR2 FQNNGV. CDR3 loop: CASSAKGGSPLHF. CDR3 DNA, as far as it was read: TGTGCCAGCAGCGCCAAGGGCGGGTCACCC.

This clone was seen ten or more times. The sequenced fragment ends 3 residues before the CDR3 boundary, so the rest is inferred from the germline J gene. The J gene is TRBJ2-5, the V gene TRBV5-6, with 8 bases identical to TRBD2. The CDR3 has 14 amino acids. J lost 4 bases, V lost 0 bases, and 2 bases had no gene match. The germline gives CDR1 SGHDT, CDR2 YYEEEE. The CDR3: CASSLGAGGETQYF. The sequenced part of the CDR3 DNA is TGTGCCAGCAGCTTGGGGGCGGGGGGAGAGACC.

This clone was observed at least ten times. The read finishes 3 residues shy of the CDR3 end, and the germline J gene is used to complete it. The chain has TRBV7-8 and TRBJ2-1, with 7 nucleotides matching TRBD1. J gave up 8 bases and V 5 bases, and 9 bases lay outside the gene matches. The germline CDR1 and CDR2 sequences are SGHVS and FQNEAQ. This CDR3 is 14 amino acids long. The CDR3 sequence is CASSLGGQAYEQFF. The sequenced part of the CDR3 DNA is TGTGCCAGCAGCCTAGGGGGCCAAGCGTATGAG.

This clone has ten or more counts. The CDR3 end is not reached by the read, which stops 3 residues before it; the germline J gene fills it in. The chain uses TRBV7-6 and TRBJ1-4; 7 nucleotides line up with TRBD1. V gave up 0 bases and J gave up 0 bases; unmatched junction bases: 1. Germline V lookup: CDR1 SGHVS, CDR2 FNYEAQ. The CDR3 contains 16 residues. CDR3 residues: CASSLAQGATNEKLFF. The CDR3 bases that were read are TGTGCCAGCAGCTTAGCTCAGGGGGCAACTAATGAAAAA.